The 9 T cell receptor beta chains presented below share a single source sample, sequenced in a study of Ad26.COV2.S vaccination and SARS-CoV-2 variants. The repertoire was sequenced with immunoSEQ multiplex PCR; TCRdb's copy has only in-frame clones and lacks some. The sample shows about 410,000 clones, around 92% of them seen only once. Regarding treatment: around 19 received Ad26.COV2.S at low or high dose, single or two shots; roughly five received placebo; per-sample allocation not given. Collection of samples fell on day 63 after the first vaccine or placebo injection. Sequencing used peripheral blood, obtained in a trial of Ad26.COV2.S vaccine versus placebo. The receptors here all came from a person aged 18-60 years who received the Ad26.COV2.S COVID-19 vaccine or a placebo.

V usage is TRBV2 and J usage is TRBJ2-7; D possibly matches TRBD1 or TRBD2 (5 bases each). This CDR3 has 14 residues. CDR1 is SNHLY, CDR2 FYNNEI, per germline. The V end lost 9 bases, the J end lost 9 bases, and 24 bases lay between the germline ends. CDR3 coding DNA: TGTGCCAGTCACTACCGGGACGGAACCCTTCCGCAGTACTTC. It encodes CASHYRDGTLPQYF.

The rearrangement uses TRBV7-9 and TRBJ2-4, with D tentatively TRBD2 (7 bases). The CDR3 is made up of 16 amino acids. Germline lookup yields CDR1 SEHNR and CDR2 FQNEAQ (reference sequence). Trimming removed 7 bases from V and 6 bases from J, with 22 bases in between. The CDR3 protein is CASTPSGGPIGNIQYF. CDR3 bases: TGTGCCAGCACTCCATCCGGGGGGCCTATTGGAAACATTCAGTACTTC. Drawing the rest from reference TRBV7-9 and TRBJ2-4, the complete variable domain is DTGVSQNPRHKITKRGQNVTFRCDPISEHNRLYWYRQTLGQGPEFLTYFQNEAQLEKSRLLSDRFSAERPKGSFSTLEIQRTEQGDSAMYLCASTPSGGPIGNIQYFGAGTRLSVL.

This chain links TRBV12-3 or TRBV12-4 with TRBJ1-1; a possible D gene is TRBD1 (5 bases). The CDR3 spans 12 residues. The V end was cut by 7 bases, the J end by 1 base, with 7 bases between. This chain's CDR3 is CASKRGNTEAFF. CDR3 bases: TGTGCCAGCAAAAGGGGGAACACTGAAGCTTTCTTT.

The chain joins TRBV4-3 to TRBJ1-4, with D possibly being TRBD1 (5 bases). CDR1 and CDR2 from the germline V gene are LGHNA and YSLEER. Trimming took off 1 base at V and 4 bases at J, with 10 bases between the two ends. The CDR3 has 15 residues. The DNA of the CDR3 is TGCGCCAGCAGCCAAGGGACAAGGGATAATGAAAAACTGTTTTTT. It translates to CASSQGTRDNEKLFF.

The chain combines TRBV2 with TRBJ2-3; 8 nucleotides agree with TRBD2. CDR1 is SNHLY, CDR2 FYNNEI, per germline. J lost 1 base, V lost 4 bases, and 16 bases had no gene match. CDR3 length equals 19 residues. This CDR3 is CASSGALAGGYSRTDTQYF. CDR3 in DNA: TGTGCCAGCAGTGGGGCGTTGGCGGGGGGCTATTCCCGCACAGATACGCAGTATTTT.

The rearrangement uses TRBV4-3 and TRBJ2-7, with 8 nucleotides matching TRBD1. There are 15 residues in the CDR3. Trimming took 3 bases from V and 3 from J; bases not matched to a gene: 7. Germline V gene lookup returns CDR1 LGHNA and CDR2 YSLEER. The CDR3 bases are TGCGCCAGCAGCCATTGGTCAGGGGGCATCTACGAGCAGTACTTC. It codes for CASSHWSGGIYEQYF.

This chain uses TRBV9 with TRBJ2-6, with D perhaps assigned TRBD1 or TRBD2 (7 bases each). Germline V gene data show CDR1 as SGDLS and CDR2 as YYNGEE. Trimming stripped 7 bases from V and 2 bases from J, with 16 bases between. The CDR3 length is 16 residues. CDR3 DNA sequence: TGTGCCAGCGGTCCAGGGGGGGCCGCTGGGGCCAACGTCCTGACTTTC. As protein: CASGPGGAAGANVLTF.

CDR3 coding DNA: TGTGCCAGTACACCGGGACGGCGAAATGAAAAACTGTTTTTT. It is translated as CASTPGRRNEKLFF. The gene calls are TRBV2 and TRBJ1-4; TRBD1 might be the D (5 bases). Trimming took 9 bases from V and 5 from J, leaving 16 bases between them. Germline CDR1 and CDR2: SNHLY and FYNNEI. This CDR3 is built from 14 residues.

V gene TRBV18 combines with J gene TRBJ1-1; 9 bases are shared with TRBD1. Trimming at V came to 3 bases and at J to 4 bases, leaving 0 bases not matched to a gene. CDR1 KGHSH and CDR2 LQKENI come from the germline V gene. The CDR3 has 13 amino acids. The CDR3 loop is CASSPTGGTEAFF. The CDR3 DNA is TGTGCCAGCTCACCGACAGGGGGCACTGAAGCTTTCTTT. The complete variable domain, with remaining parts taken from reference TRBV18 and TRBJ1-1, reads NAGVMQNPRHLVRRRGQEARLRCSPMKGHSHVYWYRQLPEEGLKFMVYLQKENIIDESGMPKERFSAEFPKEGPSILRIQQVVRGDSAAYFCASSPTGGTEAFFGQGTRLTVV.